Shown below are 26 T cell receptor beta chains from a single sample sequenced in a study of early T cells in non-severe SARS-CoV-2 infection. TCRdb ran MiXCR on the 5' RACE reads and lists one entry per CDR3 protein. The data contain tens of thousands of distinct CDR3 sequences, 9.5% of them singletons. Material for sequencing was whole blood. The source of these receptors is an adult who was a healthcare worker with PCR-confirmed SARS-CoV-2 infection or an uninfected control (not recorded which).

This clonotype showed up many times. The chain recombines TRBV4-2 with TRBJ2-3; 11 positions match TRBD2. The germline CDR1 and CDR2 sequences are LGHNA and YNFKEQ. Trimming cost V 1 base and J 4 bases; bases outside gene matches: 7. This CDR3 has 17 residues. DNA for the CDR3: TGTGCCAGCAGCCAAGCTCGTGTAGCGGGAGGGGCAGATACGCAGTATTTT. This gives the protein CASSQARVAGGADTQYF.

This clonotype showed up many times. V and J are TRBV18 and TRBJ1-4; D is undetermined. V lost 4 bases and J 5 bases, leaving 8 bases between the germline ends. Germline CDR1 KGHSH, CDR2 LQKENI. This CDR3 is 13 amino acids long. For the CDR3, the DNA is TGTGCCAGCTCACTGGACCGGAATGAAAAACTGTTTTTT. As protein: CASSLDRNEKLFF.

This clonotype was observed many times. The rearrangement joins TRBV6-1 to TRBJ1-5, with D uncertain. V was cut by 6 bases and J by 0 bases, with 6 bases left in between. Germline assignment: CDR1 MNHNS and CDR2 SASEGT. This CDR3 spans 13 amino acids. The CDR3 protein is CASREHSNQPQHF. The DNA for the CDR3 is TGTGCCAGCAGGGAGCATAGCAATCAGCCCCAGCATTTT.

The chain couples TRBV6-1 to TRBJ1-6; D remains ambiguous. Germline CDR1 is MNHNS and CDR2 is SASEGT. The V end lost 0 bases, the J end lost 4 bases, and 16 bases lay between the germline ends. The CDR3 runs 18 residues. The CDR3 bases are TGTGCCAGCAGTGAAGCGCTAATCCCGGCCAGGTATAATTCACCCCTCCACTTT. Translating it yields CASSEALIPARYNSPLHF.

This clonotype has a count of ten or more. The chain uses TRBV7-8 and TRBJ2-1, with D hard to call. CDR3 length: 11 residues. The germline CDR1 and CDR2 sequences are SGHVS and FQNEAQ. The V gene lost 5 bases and the J gene lost 7 bases, with 6 bases spanning the gap. CDR3 in DNA: TGTGCCAGCAGCCTACTGAATGAGCAGTTCTTC. Translating it yields CASSLLNEQFF.

This clonotype was seen at least ten times. The chain joins TRBV10-3 to TRBJ2-3; the match to TRBD2 covers 7 bases. The length of the CDR3 is 17 residues. Trimming removed 0 bases from V and 0 bases from J; junction bases left unmatched: 6. Germline CDR1 ENHRY, CDR2 SYGVKD. The CDR3 DNA follows: TGTGCCATCAGTGAGTCGAAGGGAGGGCCTAGCACAGATACGCAGTATTTT. Protein sequence: CAISESKGGPSTDTQYF.

This chain joins TRBV5-6 and TRBJ2-7, with D maybe TRBD2 (5 bases). The V gene's germline CDR1 is SGHDT and CDR2 YYEEEE. The CDR3 loop spans 14 amino acids. V was trimmed by 1 base and J by 2 bases, leaving 10 bases between them. CDR3 nucleotides: TGTGCCAGCAGCTTGCTACGGAGGACCTACGAGCAGTACTTC. It encodes CASSLLRRTYEQYF.

Ten or more counts support this clonotype. The J gene is TRBJ1-3, the V gene TRBV2; TRBD1 matches at 7 bases. Per the germline V gene, CDR1 is SNHLY and CDR2 is FYNNEI. With V trimmed by 5 bases and J by 0 bases, 4 bases remained unmatched. This CDR3 has 15 amino acids. The CDR3 DNA is TGTGCCAGCAGTCCGGGACAGAGCTCTGGAAACACCATATATTTT. Translation gives CASSPGQSSGNTIYF. Combining the CDR3 with reference TRBV2 and TRBJ1-3 gives the whole variable domain EPEVTQTPSHQVTQMGQEVILRCVPISNHLYFYWYRQILGQKVEFLVSFYNNEISEKSEIFDDQFSVERPDGSNFTLKIRSTKLEDSAMYFCASSPGQSSGNTIYFGEGSWLTVV.

This sequence joins TRBV11-2 and TRBJ1-4, with TRBD1 as a possible D gene (5 bases). V was pared by 3 bases and J by 3 bases, with 14 bases between. This CDR3 contains 16 residues. In germline, CDR1 is SGHAT, CDR2 FQNNGV. The CDR3 loop is CASSFARQRSNEKLFF. Written as DNA, the CDR3 is TGTGCCAGCAGCTTCGCTCGACAGCGATCTAATGAAAAACTGTTTTTT.

V usage is TRBV7-2 and J usage is TRBJ2-3; 13 bases are a match to TRBD2. This CDR3 is 19 amino acids long. V was pared by 1 base and J by 5 bases, with 12 bases of the junction left unmatched. Per the germline V gene, CDR1 is SGHTA and CDR2 is FQGNSA. In DNA form, the CDR3 reads TGTGCCAGCAGCTTAGAACATCTGGGACTAGCGGGACCCAGAGATACGCAGTATTTT. It yields the protein CASSLEHLGLAGPRDTQYF. Combining the CDR3 with reference TRBV7-2 and TRBJ2-3 gives the whole variable domain GAGVSQSPSNKVTEKGKDVELRCDPISGHTALYWYRQSLGQGLEFLIYFQGNSAPDKSGLPSDRFSAERTGGSVSTLTIQRTQQEDSAVYLCASSLEHLGLAGPRDTQYFGPGTRLTVL.

This clonotype was recorded many times. The CDR3 sequence: CASSSTTSGRANEQFF. The CDR3 DNA follows: TGTGCCAGCAGCTCTACGACTAGCGGGAGGGCCAATGAGCAGTTCTTC. The chain links TRBV7-9 to TRBJ2-1; 14 bases are a match to TRBD2. The CDR3 is made up of 16 amino acids. Trimming removed 4 bases from V and 6 bases from J; junction bases left unmatched: 5. Per the germline V gene, CDR1 is SEHNR and CDR2 is FQNEAQ (reference sequence).

This clonotype was observed at least ten times. This chain uses TRBV18 with TRBJ2-1; D not resolved. The CDR3 runs 14 residues. The germline CDR1 and CDR2 sequences are KGHSH and LQKENI. Trimming left V 1 base short and J 4 bases short, with 8 bases between. The CDR3 protein is CASSPRGLYNEQFF. In DNA form, the CDR3 reads TGTGCCAGCTCACCACGAGGCCTGTACAATGAGCAGTTCTTC.

This clonotype was seen more than once but under ten times. Compared with germline, one end of the junction differs, possibly owing to a read error. The chain combines TRBV18 with TRBJ1-5; the D is unclear. The CDR3 consists of 13 residues. The germline gives CDR1 KGHSH, CDR2 LQKENI. The CDR3 DNA reads as TGTGCCAGCGCACCGGGAAGGGATCAGCCCCAGCATTTT. This encodes CASAPGRDQPQHF.

This clonotype was seen only a few times. The rearrangement joins TRBV7-3 to TRBJ1-1; D is unresolved. Trimming pared 3 bases from V and 2 bases from J, leaving 7 bases between. CDR1 is SGHTA, CDR2 FQGTGA, per germline. The CDR3 extends over 13 amino acids. The CDR3 DNA is TGTGCCAGCAGCTTTACAGTAAACACTGAAGCTTTCTTT. Translated: CASSFTVNTEAFF. Combining the CDR3 with reference TRBV7-3 and TRBJ1-1 gives the whole variable domain GAGVSQTPSNKVTEKGKYVELRCDPISGHTALYWYRQSLGQGPEFLIYFQGTGAADDSGLPNDRFFAVRPEGSVSTLKIQRTERGDSAVYLCASSFTVNTEAFFGQGTRLTVV.

This clonotype turned up a few times. V is TRBV5-5 and J is TRBJ2-3, with TRBD1 matching over 9 bases. J was trimmed by 5 bases and V by 4 bases; bases with no gene match: 8. CDR3 length: 15 residues. Germline values: CDR1 SGHKS, CDR2 YYEKEE (reference sequence). CDR3 amino acids: CASSVGQGPRDTQYF. As DNA, the CDR3 is TGTGCCAGCAGCGTAGGACAGGGGCCACGAGATACGCAGTATTTT. Full variable domain (rest looked up from reference TRBV5-5 and TRBJ2-3): DAGVTQSPTHLIKTRGQQVTLRCSPISGHKSVSWYQQVLGQGPQFIFQYYEKEERGRGNFPDRFSARQFPNYSSELNVNALLLGDSALYLCASSVGQGPRDTQYFGPGTRLTVL.

This clonotype was observed many times. V usage is TRBV19 and J usage is TRBJ1-5, with D perhaps TRBD1 (6 bases). In germline, CDR1 is LNHDA, CDR2 SQIVND (reference sequence). The CDR3 is 14 residues long. V lost 0 bases, J lost 5 bases, and 8 bases lay in between. This chain's CDR3 is CASSIEGADQPQHF. For the CDR3, the DNA is TGTGCCAGTAGTATAGAGGGGGCCGATCAGCCCCAGCATTTT. Combining the CDR3 with reference TRBV19 and TRBJ1-5 gives the whole variable domain DGGITQSPKYLFRKEGQNVTLSCEQNLNHDAMYWYRQDPGQGLRLIYYSQIVNDFQKGDIAEGYSVSREKKESFPLTVTSAQKNPTAFYLCASSIEGADQPQHFGDGTRLSIL.

The chain carries TRBV29-1 and TRBJ2-7; perhaps TRBD1 as D (6 bases). The V gene's germline CDR1 is SQVTM and CDR2 ANQGSEA. Trimming shortened V by 5 bases and J by 3 bases, and 11 bases separated the two germline ends. The CDR3 is 12 amino acids. The CDR3 protein is CSVPTGNYEQYF. The DNA for the CDR3 is TGCAGCGTTCCCACAGGGAACTACGAGCAGTACTTC.

The chain combines TRBV20-1 with TRBJ2-3; D call uncertain. The CDR3 contains 12 residues. Per the germline V gene, CDR1 is DFQATT and CDR2 is SNEGSKA (reference sequence). Trimming stripped 6 bases from V and 5 bases from J, with 12 bases between. The CDR3 nucleotides are TGCAGTGCCCACACCCGATTAGATACGCAGTATTTT. As protein: CSAHTRLDTQYF.

This clonotype was counted many times. This chain connects TRBV20-1 to TRBJ1-6, with TRBD1 identical over 9 bases. CDR1 is DFQATT and CDR2 is SNEGSKA in the germline V gene (reference sequence). CDR3 length: 14 residues. V trimming: 3 bases; J trimming: 8 bases; junction bases outside the gene matches: 5. CDR3 nucleotide sequence: TGCAGTGCTAGGCCGGGACAGGGTGATTCACCCCTCCACTTT. Its protein is CSARPGQGDSPLHF.

This clonotype was observed at least ten times. The V gene is TRBV2, the J gene TRBJ2-7; D is unclear. Trimming cost V 10 bases and J 4 bases, with 11 bases left between them. CDR1 and CDR2 (germline): SNHLY, FYNNEI. The CDR3 totals 11 residues. The CDR3 sequence is CATMKGYEQYF. The CDR3 DNA reads TGTGCCACCATGAAAGGGTACGAGCAGTACTTC.

The V gene is TRBV25-1, the J gene TRBJ2-7, with D maybe TRBD1 (6 bases). Deletions cut 6 bases from V and 5 bases from J, with 11 bases between. Germline V gives CDR1 MGHDK, CDR2 SYGVNS. The CDR3 consists of 12 residues. The CDR3 DNA is TGTGCCAGCAGCCGGGACAACGACGAGCAGTACTTC. Residues: CASSRDNDEQYF.

This clonotype was observed a few times. This chain uses TRBV12-3 or TRBV12-4 with TRBJ2-1; D possibly corresponds to TRBD2 (5 bases). Trimming pared 1 base from V and 4 bases from J, leaving 14 bases between. This CDR3 is 16 amino acids long. CDR3 coding DNA: TGTGCCAGCAGTTTAGAACGGGGTTCTTTGTACAATGAGCAGTTCTTC. Translating gives CASSLERGSLYNEQFF.

This clonotype has just a few counts. This chain joins TRBV29-1 and TRBJ2-5; possible D gene TRBD2, 5 bases. The length of the CDR3 is 14 residues. The germline V gene encodes CDR1 SQVTM and CDR2 ANQGSEA. V shed 3 bases and J shed 4 bases, with 15 bases lying between them. This CDR3 reads CSVEGVDSSETQYF. DNA of the CDR3: TGCAGCGTTGAGGGAGTAGACTCCTCAGAGACCCAGTACTTC.

Only a few counts were recorded for this clonotype. J is TRBJ2-6 and V is TRBV29-1; D remains ambiguous. The CDR3 consists of 13 residues. Germline CDR1 SQVTM, CDR2 ANQGSEA. Trimming stripped 1 base from V and 2 bases from J, with 3 bases between. The CDR3 is CSVEGTGANVLTF. The CDR3 nucleotides read TGCAGCGTTGAAGGTACTGGGGCCAACGTCCTGACTTTC.

This clonotype was detected a few times. The V and J genes are TRBV2 and TRBJ2-3; D call uncertain. There are 14 residues in the CDR3. V was clipped by 3 bases and J by 0 bases, with 7 bases between them. The germline V gene encodes CDR1 SNHLY and CDR2 FYNNEI. For the CDR3, the DNA is TGTGCCAGCAGTGATGGCTCTAGCACAGATACGCAGTATTTT. Residues: CASSDGSSTDTQYF.

This clonotype has at least ten counts. V and J are TRBV21-1 and TRBJ2-1; TRBD1, the D gene given by the table, was not confirmed from the DNA. TRBV21-1 is classified as a pseudogene. The CDR3 consists of 17 residues. The CDR3 nucleotides read TGTGCCAGCAGCACGGCTATTAGGACAGCGTTTGACAATGAGCAGTTCTTC. Translation gives CASSTAIRTAFDNEQFF.